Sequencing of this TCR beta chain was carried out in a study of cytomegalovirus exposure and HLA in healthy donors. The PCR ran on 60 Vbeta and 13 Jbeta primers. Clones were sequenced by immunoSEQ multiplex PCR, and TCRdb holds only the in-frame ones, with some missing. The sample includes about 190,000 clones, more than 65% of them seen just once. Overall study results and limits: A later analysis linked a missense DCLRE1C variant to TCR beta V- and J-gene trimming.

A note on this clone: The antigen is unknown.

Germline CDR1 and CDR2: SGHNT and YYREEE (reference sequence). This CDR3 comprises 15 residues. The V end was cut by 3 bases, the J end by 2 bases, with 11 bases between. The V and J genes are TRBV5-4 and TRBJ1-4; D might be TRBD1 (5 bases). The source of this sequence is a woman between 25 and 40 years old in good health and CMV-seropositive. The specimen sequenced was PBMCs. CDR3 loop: CASSSRGGTNEKLFF. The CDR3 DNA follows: TGTGCCAGCAGCTCTCGGGGGGGGACTAATGAAAAACTGTTTTTT.